This T cell receptor (beta chain) was found in a study of shared clonotypes between healthy human individuals. For this clone: Its antigen remains unidentified.

This CDR3 has 11 residues. The germline gives CDR1 SNHLY, CDR2 FYNNEI. The V and J ends lost 6 bases and 12 bases, in that order; junction bases with no gene match: 5. Notes on the study in general: Blood was the only sampled material, and tissue repertoires likely differ. Among non-shared clonotypes, generation probabilities were lower than among those shared by all four donors.

Some 30,000 T cell genomes (approximately 210 ng DNA) went into each sorted-subset replicate. Some clones are missing from TCRdb's copy, which holds only in-frame ones; the method was immunoSEQ multiplex PCR. Of about 2 million clones listed, around 95% are singletons. The clonotype comes from a man aged 18-30 years in good health. The sequencing sample was made of naive CD4+ T cells sorted from blood. The subset: CD45RA+ positively selected. The J gene is TRBJ2-7, the V gene TRBV2; TRBD2 agrees at 10 bases. CDR3 sequence reads: CASRSSGGWYF. The CDR3 region has the DNA TGTGCCAGCAGGTCTAGCGGGGGATGGTACTTC.